This T cell receptor (beta chain) was identified in a study of blood T cell repertoires in COVID-19. Study-wide context: The United States, Italy and Spain were the sources of the acute and convalescent COVID-19 samples. From T cells, B-cell-depleted T cells, or PBMCs came the material, which was cDNA or gDNA.

The data were produced by immunoSEQ multiplex PCR, yet TCRdb's version contains in-frame clones alone and is incomplete. The sample yields about 370,000 clones, 80% to 90% seen once. CDR3 size: 14 residues. V lost 6 bases to trimming and J lost 7 bases; unmatched junction nucleotides: 6. In germline, CDR1 is ENHRY, CDR2 SYGVKD. The clonotype comes from a woman aged 25 to 39 with COVID-19, enrolled during active disease. This chain connects TRBV10-3 to TRBJ1-6, with TRBD1 identical over 7 bases. Material: peripheral blood. The CDR3 DNA reads as TGTGCCATCAGAAGGGGGCTTGGCAATTCACCCCTCCACTTT. Its protein product is CAIRRGLGNSPLHF.